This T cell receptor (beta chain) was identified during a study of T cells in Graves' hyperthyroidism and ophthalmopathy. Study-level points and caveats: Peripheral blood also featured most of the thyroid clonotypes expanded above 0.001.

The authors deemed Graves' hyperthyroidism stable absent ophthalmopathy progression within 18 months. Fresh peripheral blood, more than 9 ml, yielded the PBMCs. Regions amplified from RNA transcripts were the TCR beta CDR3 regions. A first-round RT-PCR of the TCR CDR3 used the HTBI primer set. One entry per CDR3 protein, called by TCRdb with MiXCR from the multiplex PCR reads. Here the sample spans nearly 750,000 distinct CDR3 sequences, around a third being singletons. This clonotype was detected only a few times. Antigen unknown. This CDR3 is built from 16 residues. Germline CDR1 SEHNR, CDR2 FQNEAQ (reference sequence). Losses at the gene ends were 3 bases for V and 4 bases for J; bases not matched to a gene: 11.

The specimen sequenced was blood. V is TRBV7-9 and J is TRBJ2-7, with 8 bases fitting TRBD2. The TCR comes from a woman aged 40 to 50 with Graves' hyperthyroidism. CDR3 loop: CASSLGGSLAGYEQYF. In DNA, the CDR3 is TGTGCCAGCAGCTTGGGGGGGTCGTTAGCGGGGTACGAGCAGTACTTC.